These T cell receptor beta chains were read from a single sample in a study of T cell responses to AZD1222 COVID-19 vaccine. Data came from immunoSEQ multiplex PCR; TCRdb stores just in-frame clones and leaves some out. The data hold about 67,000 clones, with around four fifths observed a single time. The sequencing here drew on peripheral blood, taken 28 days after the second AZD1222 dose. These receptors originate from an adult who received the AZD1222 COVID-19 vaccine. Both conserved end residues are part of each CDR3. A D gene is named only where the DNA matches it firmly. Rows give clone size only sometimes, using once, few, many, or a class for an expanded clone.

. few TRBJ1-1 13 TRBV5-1 CASSPISSVGAFF TGCGCCAGCAGCCCCATTTCCTCCGTGGGAGCTTTCTTT
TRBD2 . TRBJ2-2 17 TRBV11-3 CASSLLAGGWNTGELFF TGTGCCAGCAGCCTACTAGCGGGGGGTTGGAACACCGGGGAGCTGTTTTTT
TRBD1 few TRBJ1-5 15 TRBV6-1 CASSDPSTGWGPQHF TGTGCCAGCAGTGACCCCTCGACAGGGTGGGGGCCCCAGCATTTT
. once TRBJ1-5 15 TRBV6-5 CASNGGRGSNQPQHF TGTGCCAGCAATGGTGGGCGCGGAAGCAATCAGCCCCAGCATTTT
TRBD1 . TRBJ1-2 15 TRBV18 CASSHGTGEYDGYTF TGTGCCAGCTCACACGGGACAGGGGAATATGATGGCTACACCTTC
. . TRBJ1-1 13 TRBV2 CASSGGGFTEAFF TGTGCCAGCAGTGGCGGAGGTTTCACTGAAGCTTTCTTT
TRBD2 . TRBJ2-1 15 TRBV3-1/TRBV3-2 CASRSGTSEINEQFF TGTGCCAGCAGATCCGGGACTAGCGAGATCAATGAGCAGTTCTTC
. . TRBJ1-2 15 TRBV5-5 CASSSDRLGIGGYTF TGTGCCAGCAGCTCAGACAGGCTAGGCATCGGAGGCTACACCTTC
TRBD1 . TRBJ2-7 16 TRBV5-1 CASSRGQGATGYEQYF TGCGCCAGCAGCCGGGGACAGGGCGCCACAGGGTACGAGCAGTACTTC
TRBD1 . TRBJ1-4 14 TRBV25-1 CASTRGLANEKLFF TGTGCCAGCACCAGGGGGCTAGCTAATGAAAAACTGTTTTTT
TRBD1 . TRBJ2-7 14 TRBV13 CASSVGTGRIEQYF TGTGCCAGCAGCGTCGGGACAGGGCGCATCGAGCAGTACTTC
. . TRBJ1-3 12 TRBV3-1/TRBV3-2 CASSQGMSTIYF TGTGCCAGCAGCCAAGGGATGAGTACCATATATTTT
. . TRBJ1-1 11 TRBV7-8 CASSSQNEAFF TGTGCCAGCAGCTCGCAAAATGAAGCTTTCTTT
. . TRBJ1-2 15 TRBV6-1 CASSERRFGVGGYTF TGTGCCAGCAGTGAGAGGCGATTCGGGGTCGGAGGCTACACCTTC
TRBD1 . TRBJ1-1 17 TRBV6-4 CASRGTGGRSSRTEAFF TGTGCCAGCAGAGGGACAGGGGGCAGATCGTCCCGCACTGAAGCTTTCTTT
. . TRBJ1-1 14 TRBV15 CATSRDHGWPEAFF TGTGCCACCAGCAGAGATCATGGGTGGCCTGAAGCTTTCTTT
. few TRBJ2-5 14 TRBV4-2 CASSQASSRETQYF TGTGCCAGCAGCCAAGCCTCTAGCAGAGAGACCCAGTACTTC
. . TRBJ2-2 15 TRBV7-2 CASSLVPLNTGELFF TGTGCCAGCAGCTTAGTTCCCTTGAACACCGGGGAGCTGTTTTTT
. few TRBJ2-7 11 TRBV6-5 CASTQGGEQYF TGTGCCAGCACTCAGGGGGGTGAGCAGTACTTC
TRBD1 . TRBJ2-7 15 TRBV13 CASSSRGTGGYEQYF TGTGCCAGCAGCTCGAGAGGGACAGGGGGCTACGAGCAGTACTTC